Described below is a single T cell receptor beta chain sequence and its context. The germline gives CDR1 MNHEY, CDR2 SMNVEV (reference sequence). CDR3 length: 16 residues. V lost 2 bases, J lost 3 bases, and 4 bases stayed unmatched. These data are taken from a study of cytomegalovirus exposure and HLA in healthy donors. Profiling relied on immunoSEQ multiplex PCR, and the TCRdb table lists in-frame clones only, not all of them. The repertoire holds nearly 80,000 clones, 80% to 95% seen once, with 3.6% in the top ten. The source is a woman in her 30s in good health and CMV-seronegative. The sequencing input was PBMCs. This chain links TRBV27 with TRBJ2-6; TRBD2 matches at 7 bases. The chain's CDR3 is CASSLAGVSGANVLTF. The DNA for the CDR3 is TGTGCCAGCAGTTTAGCGGGGGTGAGTGGGGCCAACGTCCTGACTTTC.